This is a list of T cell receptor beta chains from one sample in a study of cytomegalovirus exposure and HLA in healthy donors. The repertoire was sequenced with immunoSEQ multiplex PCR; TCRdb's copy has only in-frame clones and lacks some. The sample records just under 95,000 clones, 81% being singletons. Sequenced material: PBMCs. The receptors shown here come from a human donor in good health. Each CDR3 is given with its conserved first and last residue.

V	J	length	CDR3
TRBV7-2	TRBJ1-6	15	CAIPGGQGGSSPLHF
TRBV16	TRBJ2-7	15	CASSQPPGGIYEQYF
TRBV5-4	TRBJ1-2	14	CASSPEGARSGYTF
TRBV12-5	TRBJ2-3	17	CASGLVRPSGGADTQYF
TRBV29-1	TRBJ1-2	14	CSVEVRQRGHGYTF
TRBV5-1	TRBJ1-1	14	CASSPWGQGSEAFF
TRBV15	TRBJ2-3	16	CATSRGPGGYTDTQYF
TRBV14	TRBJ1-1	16	CASSPGDRGKNTEAFF
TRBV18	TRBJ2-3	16	CASSLVLAGRTDTQYF
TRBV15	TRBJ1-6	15	CATSRRRDGNSPLHF
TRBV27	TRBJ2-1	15	CASWGRLRVDNEQFF
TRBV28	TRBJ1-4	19	CASSLFLPGQRSTNEKLFF
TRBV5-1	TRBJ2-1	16	CASSPIGGGVGNEQFF
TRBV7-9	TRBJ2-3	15	CASSLEGDDTDTQYF
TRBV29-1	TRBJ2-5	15	CSVAPPSGSPETQYF
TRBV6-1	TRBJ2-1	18	CASSERGPPGQIYNEQFF
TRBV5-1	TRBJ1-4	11	CASSLQEKLFF
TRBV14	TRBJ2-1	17	CASSQGIFRDIYNEQFF
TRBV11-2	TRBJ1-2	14	CASSLGGENYGYTF
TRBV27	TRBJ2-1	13	CASGDYSYNEQFF
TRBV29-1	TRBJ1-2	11	CSDTGGDGYTF
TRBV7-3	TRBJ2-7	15	CASSPGGSGGDEQYF
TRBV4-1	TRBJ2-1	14	CASSQPGGRNEQFF
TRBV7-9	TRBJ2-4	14	CASSGSGSKNIQYF
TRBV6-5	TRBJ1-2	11	CARTRDFGYTF
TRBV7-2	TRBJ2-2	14	CASTPEPGGMVLFF
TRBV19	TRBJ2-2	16	CASSILAGTPTGELFF
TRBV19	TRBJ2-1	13	CASSGSSYNEQFF
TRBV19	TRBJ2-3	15	CASLPGQFSTDTQYF
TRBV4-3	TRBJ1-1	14	CASSQGVSGTEAFF
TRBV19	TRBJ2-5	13	CASRGRLRETQYF
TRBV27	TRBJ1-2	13	CASSPTGVYGYTF
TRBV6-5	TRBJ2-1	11	CASISRPEQFF
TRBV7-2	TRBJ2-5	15	CASSSAGRLQETQYF
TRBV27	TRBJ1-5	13	CASSPPGYQPQHF
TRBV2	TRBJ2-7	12	CASAPDSYEQYF
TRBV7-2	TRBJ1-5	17	CASSPIQGAFGNQPQHF
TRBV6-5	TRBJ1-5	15	CASSSLQGPGEPQHF
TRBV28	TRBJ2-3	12	CASSLIAEAQYF
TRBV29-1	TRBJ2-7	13	CSVGLVRGYEQYF
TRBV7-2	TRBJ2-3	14	CASSQAHSTDTQYF